This paragraph reports one TCR beta chain. The data derive from a study of T cells in localized non-small cell lung cancer. The data were produced by immunoSEQ multiplex PCR, yet TCRdb's version contains in-frame clones alone and is incomplete. The profile covers 55,000 to 75,000 clones, with roughly nine tenths appearing a single time and just over 20% taken by the ten largest. The input for sequencing was peripheral blood, taken before any cancer treatment. The TCR comes from a male donor older than 55 with stage III squamous cell lung carcinoma.

The CDR3 bases are TGTGCCAGTAGTATAGTGAGGGGGGTCCACGAAGATCTCCAGCATTTT. It translates to CASSIVRGVHEDLQHF. The V gene is TRBV19, the J gene TRBJ1-5; perhaps TRBD1 as D (6 bases). The V gene's germline CDR1 is LNHDA and CDR2 SQIVND (reference sequence). The CDR3 totals 16 residues. The V gene lost 1 base and the J gene lost 12 bases, with 22 bases spanning the gap.